This T cell receptor beta chain was profiled in a study of pediatric ulcerative colitis. General study results and limits: Two patients had blood samples with substantially reduced template counts. In rectum, acute severe colitis had expanded clones and less diversity. All ulcerative colitis patients, but no controls, carried a couple of rectal clonotypes.

This table comes from immunoSEQ multiplex PCR, and its TCRdb copy is limited to in-frame clones, with some not included. The repertoire holds roughly 16,000 clones, with approximately 80% as singletons. CDR1 and CDR2 (germline): SGHAT, FQNNGV. The germline V and J ends were trimmed by 5 bases and 1 base, with 8 bases remaining between them. The CDR3 is made up of 13 amino acids. In the case of this clone: Its antigen is unidentified. Other DNA sequences of this sample code for an identical CDR3.

Rectal tissue came from one to two pinch biopsies taken at colonoscopy. This clonotype was obtained from a boy aged 10-17 years who was a control in a study of pediatric ulcerative colitis. What was sequenced was gut tissue. The V and J genes are TRBV11-2 and TRBJ1-1, with no clear D. The CDR3 nucleotides read TGTGCCAGCAGCCCCAGCGGGAACACTGAAGCTTTCTTT. It encodes CASSPSGNTEAFF.